A selection of T cell receptor beta chains follows, all from one sample in a study of memory CD4+ T cells and cytomegalovirus serostatus. Assay: immunoSEQ multiplex PCR; the TCRdb copy retains only in-frame clones and omits some. The sample records almost 55,000 clones, around 77% being singletons. The sequenced sample consisted of memory CD4+ T cells from blood. All receptors come from an adult in good health and CMV-seronegative. Each CDR3 is given with its conserved first and last residue. D genes are given only for firm matches. A row's size may be missing; if present it is once, few, many or a size class.

d_call | j_call | clone_size | v_call | cdr3_nt | cdr3_aa
TRBD2 | TRBJ2-5 | NA | TRBV5-1 | TGCGCCAGCAGCATAGCGGGAGGGCAAGAGACCCAGTACTTC | CASSIAGGQETQYF
NA | TRBJ1-1 | NA | TRBV19 | TGTGCCACTGGACAGTTCCGGAACACTGAAGCTTTCTTT | CATGQFRNTEAFF
TRBD2 | TRBJ2-5 | NA | TRBV5-1 | TGCGCCAGCAGCTCTCGACTAGCGGGGGTGGAGACCCAGTACTTC | CASSSRLAGVETQYF
NA | TRBJ1-5 | NA | TRBV7-2 | TGTGCCAGCAGCGGGAACAGGGTTGGACAGCCCCAGCATTTT | CASSGNRVGQPQHF
TRBD1 | TRBJ1-4 | NA | TRBV6-1 | TGTGCCGCGAAAGGGGGCGAAAAACTGTTTTTT | CAAKGGEKLFF
NA | TRBJ1-4 | few | TRBV9 | TGTGCCAGCAGCGCGGGGGCAGGAAATGAAAAACTGTTTTTT | CASSAGAGNEKLFF
TRBD1 | TRBJ2-1 | NA | TRBV7-7 | TGTGCTAGCAGCTTAGGCGGTACAGGGGATAAGCAGTTCTTC | CASSLGGTGDKQFF
TRBD1 | TRBJ2-7 | NA | TRBV11-2 | TGTGCCAGCAGATCAGGGGGATCTTCCTACGAGCAGTACTTC | CASRSGGSSYEQYF
NA | TRBJ1-1 | NA | TRBV7-2 | TGTGCCAGCAAAGGAATCGGGGTTGGCACTGAAGCTTTCTTT | CASKGIGVGTEAFF
NA | TRBJ2-3 | NA | TRBV7-2 | TGTGCCAGCAGCGTAGCGGTGACCACAGATACGCAGTATTTT | CASSVAVTTDTQYF
TRBD1 | TRBJ1-2 | NA | TRBV7-8 | TGTGCCAGCAGAAATGGGACAGGGGGCAAGTATGGCTACACCTTC | CASRNGTGGKYGYTF
TRBD2 | TRBJ2-3 | NA | TRBV7-2 | TGTGCCAGCAGCTTATCAGCGGGAACAGATACGCAGTATTTT | CASSLSAGTDTQYF
TRBD2 | TRBJ2-7 | NA | TRBV19 | TGTGCCAGTAACAGCGGGGGGACCTACGAGCAGTACTTC | CASNSGGTYEQYF
TRBD2 | TRBJ2-3 | NA | TRBV7-2 | TGTGCCAGCAGTCGGGGGGGGCCAGATAGACAGTATTTT | CASSRGGPDRQYF
NA | TRBJ1-1 | NA | TRBV6-5 | TGTGCCAGCAGTTACCAAGGAGTAAACACTGAAGCTTTCTTT | CASSYQGVNTEAFF
NA | TRBJ2-7 | NA | TRBV5-4 | TGTGCCAGCAGCTTGAGGGGTAACAGGATGTCCGGGTACGAGCAGTACTTC | CASSLRGNRMSGYEQYF
TRBD1 | TRBJ1-1 | few | TRBV5-1 | TGCGCCAGCAGCAGGGACAGCTTGAACACTGAAGCTTTCTTT | CASSRDSLNTEAFF